This TCR beta chain emerged from a study of T cells in Graves' hyperthyroidism and ophthalmopathy. CDR1 LGHDT and CDR2 YNNKEL come from the germline V gene (reference sequence). The V end lost 4 bases, the J end lost 7 bases, and 17 bases lay between the germline ends. This CDR3 is built from 14 residues. Researchers took RNA transcripts and amplified the TCR beta CDR3 regions from them. The TCR CDR3 was amplified in a first-round RT-PCR using the HTBI primer set. Via MiXCR, TCRdb re-called the multiplex PCR reads, giving one row per CDR3 protein. The sample has about 500,000 distinct CDR3 sequences; about 15% are singletons.

This chain uses TRBV3-1 with TRBJ2-7; TRBD2 might be the D (5 bases). The receptor was isolated from a young woman with Graves' hyperthyroidism. Sequenced: blood. The chain's CDR3 is CASSRGPPLGEQYF. CDR3 nucleotide sequence: TGTGCCAGCAGCCGCGGGCCACCCCTGGGGGAGCAGTACTTC.